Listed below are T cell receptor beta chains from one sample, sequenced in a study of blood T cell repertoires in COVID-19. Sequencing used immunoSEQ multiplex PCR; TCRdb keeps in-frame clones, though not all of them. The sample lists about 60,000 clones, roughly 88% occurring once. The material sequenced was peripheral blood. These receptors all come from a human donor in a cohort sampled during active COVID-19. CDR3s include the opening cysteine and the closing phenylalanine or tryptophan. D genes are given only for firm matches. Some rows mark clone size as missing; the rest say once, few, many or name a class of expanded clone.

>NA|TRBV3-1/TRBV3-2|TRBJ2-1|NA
CASSQDCQVPYNEQFF
TGTGCCAGCAGCCAAGATTGTCAGGTTCCTTACAATGAGCAGTTCTTC
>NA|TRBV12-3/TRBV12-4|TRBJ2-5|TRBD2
CASSLSGGGTQYF
TGTGCCAGCAGTTTAAGTGGGGGGGGGACCCAGTACTTC
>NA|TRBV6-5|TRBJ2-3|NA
CASRESTDTQYF
TGTGCCAGCAGAGAGAGCACAGATACGCAGTATTTT
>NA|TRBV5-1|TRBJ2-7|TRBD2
CASRLVASGYEQYF
TGCGCCAGCCGCTTGGTGGCTAGCGGTTACGAGCAGTACTTC
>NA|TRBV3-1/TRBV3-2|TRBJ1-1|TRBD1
CASSQETGVNTEAFF
TGTGCCAGCAGCCAAGAGACAGGGGTGAACACTGAAGCTTTCTTT
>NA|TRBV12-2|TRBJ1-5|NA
CASRPQGDGQPQHF
TGTGCAAGTCGCCCACAGGGCGATGGGCAGCCCCAGCATTTT
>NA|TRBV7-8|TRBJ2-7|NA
CASSLDFTYEQYF
TGTGCCAGCAGCCTAGACTTCACCTACGAGCAGTACTTC
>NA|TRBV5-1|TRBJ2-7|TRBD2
CASSPLSSSGYSYEQYF
TGCGCCAGCAGCCCGCTTTCGTCTAGCGGTTACTCCTACGAGCAGTACTTC
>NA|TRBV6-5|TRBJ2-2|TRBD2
CASVRGFDTGELFF
TGTGCCAGCGTGCGGGGGTTCGACACCGGGGAGCTGTTTTTT
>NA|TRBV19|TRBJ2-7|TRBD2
CASSRASGGQNSYEQYF
TGTGCCAGTAGTAGGGCTAGCGGGGGCCAGAATTCCTACGAGCAGTACTTC
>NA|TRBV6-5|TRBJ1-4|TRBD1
CASSLGQVNEKLFF
TGTGCCAGCAGCTTGGGACAGGTTAATGAAAAACTGTTTTTT
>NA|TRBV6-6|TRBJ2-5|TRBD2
CASIAGGRQETQYF
TGTGCCAGCATTGCGGGAGGGAGACAAGAGACCCAGTACTTC
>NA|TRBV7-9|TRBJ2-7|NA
CASSLGGSRMGSYEQYF
TGTGCCAGCAGCTTAGGAGGGTCACGGATGGGCTCCTACGAGCAGTACTTC
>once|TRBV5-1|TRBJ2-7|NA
CASSFQGTPYEQYF
TGCGCCAGCAGCTTTCAGGGGACCCCCTACGAGCAGTACTTC
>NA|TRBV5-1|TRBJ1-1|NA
CASSLGVGGTEAFF
TGCGCCAGCAGCTTGGGAGTCGGGGGCACTGAAGCTTTCTTT
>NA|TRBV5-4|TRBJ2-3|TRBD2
CASGSGGLTDTQYF
TGTGCCAGCGGTAGCGGGGGCCTCACAGATACGCAGTATTTT
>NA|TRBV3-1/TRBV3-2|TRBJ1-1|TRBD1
CASSYHPGQGPTEAFF
TGTGCCAGCAGTTATCATCCGGGACAGGGGCCGACTGAAGCTTTCTTT
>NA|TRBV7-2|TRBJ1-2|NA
CASTVNNGANYGYTF
TGTGCCAGCACGGTTAATAACGGGGCTAACTATGGCTACACCTTC
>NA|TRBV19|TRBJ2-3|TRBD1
CASSRGQGAKDTQYF
TGTGCCAGTTCTCGCGGACAGGGGGCAAAAGATACGCAGTATTTT
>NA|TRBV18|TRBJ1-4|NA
CASSPQTGWGEKLFF
TGTGCCAGCTCACCTCAAACAGGGTGGGGTGAAAAACTGTTTTTT
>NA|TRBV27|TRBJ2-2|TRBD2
CASSLQGLVNTGELFF
TGTGCCAGCAGTTTACAGGGACTAGTGAACACCGGGGAGCTGTTTTTT
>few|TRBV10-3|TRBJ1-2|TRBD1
CAISELGQGIRNNYGYTF
TGTGCCATCAGTGAATTGGGACAGGGAATACGTAATAACTATGGCTACACCTTC
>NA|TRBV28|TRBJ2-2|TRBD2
CASIAGGSTGELFF
TGTGCCAGCATAGCGGGAGGTAGTACCGGGGAGCTGTTTTTT
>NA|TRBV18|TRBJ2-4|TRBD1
CASSPQDRAGKNIQYF
TGTGCCAGCTCACCCCAGGACAGGGCGGGCAAAAACATTCAGTACTTC
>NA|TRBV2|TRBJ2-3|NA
CASSEISGDTQYF
TGTGCCAGCAGTGAGATTAGCGGAGATACGCAGTATTTT
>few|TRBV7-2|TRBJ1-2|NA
CASSPLKTHGYTF
TGTGCCAGCAGCCCGTTAAAGACACATGGCTACACCTTC
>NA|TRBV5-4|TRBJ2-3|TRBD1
CASSSRDRASDTQYF
TGTGCCAGCAGCTCCCGGGACAGGGCTTCAGATACGCAGTATTTT
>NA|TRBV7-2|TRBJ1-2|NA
CASSLDSNYGYTF
TGTGCCAGCAGCCTCGACAGTAACTATGGCTACACCTTC
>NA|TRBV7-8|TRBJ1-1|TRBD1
CASSWGQGANTEAFF
TGTGCCAGCAGCTGGGGACAGGGGGCGAACACTGAAGCTTTCTTT
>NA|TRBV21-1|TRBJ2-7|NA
CASSNPYLRTSSYEQYF
TGTGCCAGCAGCAATCCCTATTTGAGGACTAGCAGCTACGAGCAGTACTTC
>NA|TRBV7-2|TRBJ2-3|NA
CASSPDTYWDTQYF
TGTGCCAGCAGCCCCGACACCTACTGGGATACGCAGTATTTT
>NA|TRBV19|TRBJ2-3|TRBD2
CASRTSGLGRADTQYF
TGTGCCAGTAGGACAAGTGGGCTCGGGAGGGCAGATACGCAGTATTTT
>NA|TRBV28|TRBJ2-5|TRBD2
CASTAASGRAETQYF
TGTGCCAGCACGGCGGCTAGCGGGAGGGCCGAGACCCAGTACTTC
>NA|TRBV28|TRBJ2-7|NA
CASSLQGASRFYEQYF
TGTGCCAGCAGCCTACAGGGTGCATCGCGGTTCTACGAGCAGTACTTC